The clone carrying this T cell receptor beta chain was detected a few times. Its antigen is currently unknown. These data originate in a study of identical twins. Study findings and constraints: Twins' excess sharing was less marked for out-of-frame beta sequences. Modelling underestimated the level of out-of-frame TCR alpha sharing observed in monozygotic twins.

Germline V gene sequence: CDR1 SGHVS, CDR2 FQNEAQ. This CDR3 region has 15 residues. Trimming removed 1 base from V and 3 bases from J, with 10 bases in between. MiXCR, applied by TCRdb to the 5' RACE reads, yields one record per CDR3 protein. The sample carries about 220,000 distinct CDR3 sequences, approximately 7.3% recorded once. Healthy Caucasians were all of the donors. These same records also appear under a second study, on yellow fever vaccine responses in identical twins.

The specimen sequenced was CD8+ T cells sorted from blood. V and J are TRBV7-8 and TRBJ2-1, with a tentative D call TRBD1 (6 bases). The receptor's source is a woman between 18 and 29 years old in good health. CDR3 nucleotides: TGTGCCAGCAGCTTAGACCGGACAGTCTACAATGAGCAGTTCTTC. Encoded protein: CASSLDRTVYNEQFF.